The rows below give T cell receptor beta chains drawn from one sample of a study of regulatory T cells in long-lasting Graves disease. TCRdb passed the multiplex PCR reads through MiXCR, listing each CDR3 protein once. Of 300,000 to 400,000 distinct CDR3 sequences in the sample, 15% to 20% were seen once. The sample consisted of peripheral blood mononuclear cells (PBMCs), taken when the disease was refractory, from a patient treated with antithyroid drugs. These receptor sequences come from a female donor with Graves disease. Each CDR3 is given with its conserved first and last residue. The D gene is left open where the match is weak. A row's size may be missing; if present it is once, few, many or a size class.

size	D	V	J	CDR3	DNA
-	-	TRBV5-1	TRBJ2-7	CASSFGAATYEQYF	TGCGCCAGCAGCTTCGGGGCGGCGACCTACGAGCAGTACTTC
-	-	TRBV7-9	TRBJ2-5	CVSSTQREETQYF	TGTGTTAGCAGCACTCAGCGAGAAGAGACCCAGTACTTC
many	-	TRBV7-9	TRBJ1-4	CASGVRLNEKLFF	TGTGCCAGCGGCGTCAGGCTCAATGAAAAACTGTTTTTT
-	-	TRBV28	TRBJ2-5	CASGDRPETQYF	TGTGCCAGCGGGGACCGCCCGGAGACCCAGTACTTC
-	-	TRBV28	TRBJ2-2	CASRWTLANTGELFF	TGTGCCAGCAGGTGGACATTAGCGAACACCGGGGAGCTGTTTTTT
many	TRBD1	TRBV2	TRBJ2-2	CASSDQLEGTVNTGELFF	TGTGCCAGCAGTGATCAGCTTGAGGGGACAGTGAACACCGGGGAGCTGTTTTTT
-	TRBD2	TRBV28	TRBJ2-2	CASSRDYATGELFF	TGTGCCAGCAGCCGGGACTACGCAACCGGGGAGCTGTTTTTT
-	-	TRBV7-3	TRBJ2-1	CASSPRGKVNEQFF	TGTGCCAGCAGCCCGCGGGGCAAGGTGAATGAGCAGTTCTTC
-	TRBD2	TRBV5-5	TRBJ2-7	CASNRTSSYEQYF	TGTGCCAGCAACAGGACTAGCTCCTACGAGCAGTACTTC
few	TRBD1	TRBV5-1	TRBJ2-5	CASEGTEETQYF	TGCGCCAGCGAGGGGACAGAAGAGACCCAGTACTTC
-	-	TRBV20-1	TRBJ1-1	CSARKSNRENTEAFF	TGCAGTGCTAGGAAAAGTAACAGGGAGAACACTGAAGCTTTCTTT
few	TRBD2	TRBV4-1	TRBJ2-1	CASSQDGTSGRIRNEQFF	TGCGCCAGCAGCCAGGACGGGACTAGCGGACGGATACGCAATGAGCAGTTCTTC
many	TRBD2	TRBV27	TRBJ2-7	CASSSPTWEGWEQYF	TGTGCCAGCAGTTCCCCTACCTGGGAGGGCTGGGAGCAGTACTTC
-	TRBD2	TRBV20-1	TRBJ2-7	CSAYGLAGGAIAYEQYF	TGCAGTGCCTACGGACTAGCGGGAGGAGCGATTGCCTACGAGCAGTACTTC
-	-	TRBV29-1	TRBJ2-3	CSVNRVGDTQYF	TGCAGCGTGAACAGGGTGGGGGATACGCAGTATTTT
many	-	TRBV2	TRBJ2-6	CASMQGSSGANVLTF	TGTGCCAGCATGCAGGGTTCCTCTGGGGCCAACGTCCTGACTTTC
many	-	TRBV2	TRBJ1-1	CASSEEAGGAFF	TGTGCCAGCAGTGAAGAGGCGGGAGGAGCTTTCTTT
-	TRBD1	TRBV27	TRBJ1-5	CAGSPRTGEQPQHF	TGTGCCGGCAGTCCGAGGACAGGGGAGCAGCCCCAGCATTTT
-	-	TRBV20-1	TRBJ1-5	CSARLGWGNQPQHF	TGCAGTGCTAGACTGGGTTGGGGCAATCAGCCCCAGCATTTT
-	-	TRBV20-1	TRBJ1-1	CSARPDSANTEAFF	TGCAGTGCTAGACCCGACAGTGCGAACACTGAAGCTTTCTTT
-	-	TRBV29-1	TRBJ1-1	CSAGRGASEAFF	TGCAGCGCTGGAAGGGGAGCAAGTGAAGCTTTCTTT
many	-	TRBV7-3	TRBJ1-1	CASSLLGPGTEAFF	TGTGCCAGCAGCTTACTCGGGCCGGGGACTGAAGCTTTCTTT
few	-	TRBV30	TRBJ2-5	CAWSPKGGGIETQYF	TGTGCCTGGAGCCCTAAGGGAGGGGGAATAGAGACCCAGTACTTC
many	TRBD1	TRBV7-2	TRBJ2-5	CASSFDRGQETQYF	TGTGCCAGCAGCTTTGACAGGGGGCAGGAGACCCAGTACTTC
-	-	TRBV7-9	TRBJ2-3	CASSLESRDTQYF	TGTGCCAGCAGCTTAGAATCTAGAGATACGCAGTATTTT
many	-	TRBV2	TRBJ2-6	CASSGRLRALSGANVLTF	TGTGCCAGCAGTGGGCGACTTAGGGCTCTCTCTGGGGCCAACGTCCTGACTTTC
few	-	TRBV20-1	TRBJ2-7	CSARSGAAYEQYF	TGCAGTGCTAGATCCGGGGCAGCCTACGAGCAGTACTTC
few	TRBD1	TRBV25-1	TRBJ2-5	CASSESFGTGPTETQYF	TGTGCCAGCAGTGAATCATTTGGGACAGGGCCTACAGAGACCCAGTACTTC
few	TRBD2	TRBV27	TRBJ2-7	CASSFGTSGSYEQYF	TGTGCCAGCAGTTTTGGGACTAGCGGGAGCTACGAGCAGTACTTC
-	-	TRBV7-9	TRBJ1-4	CASSLVWGPEEKLFF	TGTGCCAGCAGCTTAGTGTGGGGGCCGGAAGAAAAACTGTTTTTT
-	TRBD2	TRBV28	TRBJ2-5	CATKKGSGRGETQYF	TGTGCCACCAAAAAGGGGAGCGGGAGGGGAGAGACCCAGTACTTC
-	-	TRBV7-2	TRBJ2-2	CASSLAGTINTGELFF	TGTGCCAGCAGCTTAGCCGGGACAATAAACACCGGGGAGCTGTTTTTT
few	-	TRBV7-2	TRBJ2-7	CASSLAGNLYEQYF	TGTGCCAGCAGCTTAGCGGGGAATCTCTACGAGCAGTACTTC
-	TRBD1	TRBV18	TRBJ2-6	CASSPSLLQRQGSGANVLTF	TGTGCCAGCTCACCATCCCTATTACAACGACAGGGGAGTGGGGCCAACGTCCTGACTTTC
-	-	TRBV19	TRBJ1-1	CASSRGGRVVVNTEAFF	TGTGCCAGTAGCAGAGGGGGAAGGGTAGTTGTGAACACTGAAGCTTTCTTT
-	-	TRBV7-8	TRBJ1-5	CASSLGPKGGNQPQHF	TGTGCCAGCAGCTTAGGGCCCAAGGGGGGCAATCAGCCCCAGCATTTT
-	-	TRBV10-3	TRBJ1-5	CAISWGESNQPQHF	TGTGCCATCAGTTGGGGAGAAAGCAATCAGCCCCAGCATTTT
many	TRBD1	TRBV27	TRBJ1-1	CASSTLIRGTNTEAFF	TGTGCCAGCAGCACACTCATCAGGGGGACGAACACTGAAGCTTTCTTT
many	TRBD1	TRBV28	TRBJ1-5	CASSRPGQGVIYSNQPQHF	TGTGCCAGCAGTCGCCCGGGACAGGGGGTCATCTATAGCAATCAGCCCCAGCATTTT
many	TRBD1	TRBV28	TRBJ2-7	CASSRPGTGEQYF	TGTGCCAGCAGCCGACCCGGGACAGGGGAGCAGTACTTC
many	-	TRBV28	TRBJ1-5	CASTQGMGNQPQHF	TGTGCCAGTACCCAAGGGATGGGCAATCAGCCCCAGCATTTT
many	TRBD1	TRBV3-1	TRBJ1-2	CASSTGGRGYGYTF	TGTGCCAGCAGTACAGGGGGCCGAGGCTATGGCTACACCTTC
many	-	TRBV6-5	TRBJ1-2	CASSSTSKYGYTF	TGTGCCAGCAGTTCGACATCGAAGTATGGCTACACCTTC
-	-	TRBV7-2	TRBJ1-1	CASSFGVGNTEAFF	TGTGCCAGCAGCTTCGGGGTAGGGAACACTGAAGCTTTCTTT
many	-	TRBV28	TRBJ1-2	CAIRGPLGAYGYTF	TGTGCCATCCGAGGACCCCTGGGGGCCTATGGCTACACCTTC
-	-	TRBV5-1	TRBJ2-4	CASSLVFRGTAKNIQYF	TGCGCCAGCAGCTTGGTGTTCCGCGGGACGGCCAAAAACATTCAGTACTTC
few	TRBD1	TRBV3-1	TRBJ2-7	CASSQVPPSPDRGAYEQYF	TGTGCCAGCAGCCAAGTGCCCCCGTCGCCGGACAGGGGGGCCTACGAGCAGTACTTC
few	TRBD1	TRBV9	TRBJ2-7	CASSSGQGAEYEQYF	TGTGCCAGCAGCTCCGGACAGGGGGCAGAGTACGAGCAGTACTTC
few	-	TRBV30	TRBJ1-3	CAWTRARDTIYF	TGTGCCTGGACAAGGGCGAGAGACACCATATATTTT
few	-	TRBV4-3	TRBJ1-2	CASSQVHQNPNYGYTF	TGCGCCAGCAGCCAAGTACATCAGAACCCTAACTATGGCTACACCTTC
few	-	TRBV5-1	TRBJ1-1	CASSLDGPGAEAFF	TGCGCCAGCAGCTTGGATGGCCCGGGGGCGGAAGCTTTCTTT
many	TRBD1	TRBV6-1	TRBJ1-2	CASSPDRGLGGYTF	TGTGCCAGCAGCCCGGACAGGGGGCTCGGTGGCTACACCTTC
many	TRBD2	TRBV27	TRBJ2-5	CASSWLAGAETQYF	TGTGCCAGCAGTTGGCTAGCGGGAGCTGAGACCCAGTACTTC
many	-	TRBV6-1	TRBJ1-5	CASSSGRLNRQPQHF	TGTGCCAGCAGTTCCGGACGGTTAAATCGTCAGCCCCAGCATTTT
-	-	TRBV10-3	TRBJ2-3	CAINRPESTDTQYF	TGTGCCATCAACCGACCAGAAAGCACAGATACGCAGTATTTT